Included here is one T cell receptor beta chain sequence, with context. The antigen is unknown. CDR3 size: 16 residues. The assay was run at deep level. The assay was immunoSEQ multiplex PCR, and TCRdb's table has in-frame clones only and misses some. Of hundreds of thousands of clones listed, 55% to 85% were seen once; the top ten hold about 1.8%. This record comes from a study of shared clonotypes between healthy human individuals. For the study at large: Three plates were used per donor for CD4 naive, three for CD4 memory, two for CD8 naive and one for CD8 memory.

Points from the study as a whole: Limited genetic and exposure-history diversity came from having few donors.

The receptor comes from a woman in her thirties in good health. The material sequenced was memory CD4+ T cells sorted from blood. Regarding subset: CD45RA-negative fraction. This chain links TRBV21-1 with TRBJ1-2; TRBD1 is taken as the D call from the table, unchecked against the DNA. TRBV21-1 is termed a pseudogene. CDR3 in amino acids: CASRHGGLLVPYGYTF. As DNA, the CDR3 is TGTGCCAGCAGACATGGGGGCCTCCTAGTCCCTTATGGCTACACCTTC.